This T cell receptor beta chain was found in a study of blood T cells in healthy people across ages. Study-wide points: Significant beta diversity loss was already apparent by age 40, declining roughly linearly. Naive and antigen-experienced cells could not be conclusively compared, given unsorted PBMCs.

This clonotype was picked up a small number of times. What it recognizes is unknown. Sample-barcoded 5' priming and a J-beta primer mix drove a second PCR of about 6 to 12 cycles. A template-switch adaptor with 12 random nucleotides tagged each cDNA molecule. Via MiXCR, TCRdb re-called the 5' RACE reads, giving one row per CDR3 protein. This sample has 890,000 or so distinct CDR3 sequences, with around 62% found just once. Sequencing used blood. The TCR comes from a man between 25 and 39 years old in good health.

CDR3 sequence (DNA): TGTGCCAGCAGTGTTGCGGGGACCTACAATGAGCAGTTCTTC. Translated, it gives CASSVAGTYNEQFF. V is TRBV12-3 or TRBV12-4 and J is TRBJ2-1; possibly TRBD2 for D (6 bases). Between the trimmed V and J ends, which lost 5 bases and 2 bases, there was a span of 10 bases. The CDR3 is made up of 14 amino acids.